The clone carrying this TCR beta chain was seen ten or more times. These data come from a study of Graves' ophthalmopathy and Graves' hyperthyroidism. Turning to the study itself: Peripheral blood sampling occurred at initial diagnosis, before any treatment.

Excluded: other autoimmune disease, uncontrolled infection, pregnancy or lactation. The PBMCs originated from approximately 10 ml of fresh peripheral blood. Amplifying from RNA transcripts, the study obtained TCR beta CDR3 regions. RT-PCR was first run with HTBI primers, then multiplex PCR in a second round. A single record per CDR3 protein comes from TCRdb applying MiXCR to the multiplex PCR reads. The sample includes about 410,000 distinct CDR3 sequences, around 16% of them seen just once. The J segment lost 4 bases and the V segment lost 8 bases, leaving 8 bases of the junction unmatched. Germline CDR1 is MNHEY and CDR2 is SMNVEV (reference sequence). There are 15 residues in the CDR3.

The receptor comes from a woman in her late teens or twenties with Graves' ophthalmopathy. Sequencing was performed on peripheral blood. The J gene is TRBJ1-6, the V gene TRBV27, with TRBD1 identical over 7 bases. CDR3 protein: CASAAGGQYNSPLHF. The CDR3 DNA sequence: TGTGCCAGCGCGGCTGGGGGACAGTATAATTCACCCCTCCACTTT.